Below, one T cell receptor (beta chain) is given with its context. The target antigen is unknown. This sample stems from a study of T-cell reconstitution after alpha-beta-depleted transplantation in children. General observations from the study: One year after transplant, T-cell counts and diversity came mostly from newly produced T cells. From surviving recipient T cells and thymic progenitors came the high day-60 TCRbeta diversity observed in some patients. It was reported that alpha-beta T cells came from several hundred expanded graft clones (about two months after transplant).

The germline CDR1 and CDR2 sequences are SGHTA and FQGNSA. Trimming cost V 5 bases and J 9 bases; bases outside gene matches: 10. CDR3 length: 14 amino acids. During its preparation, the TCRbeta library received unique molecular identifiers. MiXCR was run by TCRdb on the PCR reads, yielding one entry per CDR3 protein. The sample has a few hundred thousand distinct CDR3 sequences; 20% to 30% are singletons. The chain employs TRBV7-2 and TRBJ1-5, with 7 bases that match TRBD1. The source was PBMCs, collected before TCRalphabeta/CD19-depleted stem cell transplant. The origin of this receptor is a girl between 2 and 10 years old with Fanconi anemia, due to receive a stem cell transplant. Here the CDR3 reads CASSPDDRERPQHF. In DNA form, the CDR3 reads TGTGCCAGCAGCCCCGATGACAGGGAGAGGCCCCAGCATTTT.